These 18 T cell receptor beta chains originate from one sample sequenced in a study of OX40 agonist ivuxolimab in advanced cancers. The repertoire was sequenced with immunoSEQ multiplex PCR; TCRdb's copy has only in-frame clones and lacks some. The data contain approximately 86,000 clones, about nine tenths of them seen just once; the ten biggest clones take up around 0.34%. This specimen consisted of CD4+ or CD8+ T cells sorted from blood, obtained in a trial of the OX40 agonist ivuxolimab. The receptors stem from an adult with an advanced solid tumor such as melanoma, head and neck, liver or kidney cancer.

The CDR3 here is CASSPQGGGIKTQYF. The CDR3 DNA follows: TGTGCCAGCAGCCCGCAGGGAGGGGGCATAAAGACCCAGTACTTC. The rearrangement uses TRBV7-3 and TRBJ2-5; D possibly uses TRBD1 or TRBD2 (7 bases each). V lost 5 bases to trimming and J lost 6 bases, with 19 bases between them. Germline-derived CDR1 and CDR2 are SGHTA and FQGTGA. CDR3 length equals 15 residues. Using reference TRBV7-3 and TRBJ2-5 for the parts outside the CDR3, the full variable domain is GAGVSQTPSNKVTEKGKYVELRCDPISGHTALYWYRQSLGQGPEFLIYFQGTGAADDSGLPNDRFFAVRPEGSVSTLKIQRTERGDSAVYLCASSPQGGGIKTQYFGPGTRLLVL.

This clone has more than one count but fewer than ten. The chain couples TRBV19 to TRBJ1-2, with 7 bases lining up with TRBD1. From germline, CDR1 is LNHDA and CDR2 SQIVND (reference sequence). Trimming cost V 6 bases and J 6 bases; bases outside gene matches: 4. The CDR3 is 12 residues long. The CDR3 sequence: CASRDRDDGYTF. As DNA, the CDR3 is TGTGCCAGTAGAGACAGGGACGATGGCTACACCTTC.

V gene TRBV28 combines with J gene TRBJ2-5; D ambiguous. In germline, CDR1 is MDHEN, CDR2 SYDVKM. The CDR3 covers 12 residues. The V gene lost 8 bases and the J gene lost 11 bases, with 18 bases spanning the gap. The CDR3 nucleotides are TGTGCCAGCGGGCCCTCCCCCCGTGAGCAGTACTTC. It is translated as CASGPSPREQYF.

In its sample, this clone was seen once. The chain recombines TRBV5-4 with TRBJ2-1; D tentatively fits TRBD1 or TRBD2 (5 bases each). The germline V gene encodes CDR1 SGHNT and CDR2 YYREEE (reference sequence). Between the trimmed V and J ends, which lost 4 bases and 6 bases, there was a span of 17 bases. The CDR3 contains 15 residues. The CDR3 here is CASSLQGVDSNEQFF. DNA for the CDR3: TGTGCCAGCAGCCTCCAGGGAGTGGATAGCAATGAGCAGTTCTTC.

This rearrangement joins TRBV6-6 to TRBJ2-1; D possibly uses TRBD1 or TRBD2 (6 bases each). Germline V gene sequence: CDR1 MNHNY, CDR2 SVGAGI (reference sequence). This CDR3 is built from 14 residues. V lost 0 bases and J 9 bases, leaving 12 bases between the germline ends. The CDR3 region is CASSYSSGAVEQFF. The DNA for the CDR3 is TGTGCCAGCAGTTACTCATCGGGGGCGGTTGAGCAGTTCTTC.

On this clone: Its ends do not fully match the called genes, so a read error is possible. V usage is TRBV19 and J usage is TRBJ2-3; D gene uncertain. From germline, CDR1 is LNHDA and CDR2 SQIVND (reference sequence). This CDR3 has 14 amino acids. The CDR3 loop reads CTSTRRTLTDTQYF. Written as DNA, the CDR3 is TGTACCAGTACCCGAAGGACCCTCACAGATACGCAGTATTTT.

The genes are TRBV5-1 and TRBJ1-5; a weak D match, TRBD1 (5 bases). The CDR3 runs 15 residues. V was cut by 4 bases and J by 0 bases, with 11 bases left in between. Germline V lookup: CDR1 SGHRS, CDR2 YFSETQ. The CDR3 DNA reads TGCGCCAGCAGCCCCGCAGGGTCTAGCAATCAGCCCCAGCATTTT. Its translation: CASSPAGSSNQPQHF.

This chain uses TRBV5-4 with TRBJ2-7; weak D call: TRBD2 (6 bases). Germline V gene lookup returns CDR1 SGHNT and CDR2 YYREEE (reference sequence). V was trimmed by 3 bases and J by 2 bases, leaving 15 bases between them. There are 15 residues in the CDR3. The CDR3 region is CASSYSGGDAYEQYF. The DNA of the CDR3 is TGTGCCAGCAGCTATAGCGGAGGGGATGCCTACGAGCAGTACTTC.

This chain links TRBV2 with TRBJ2-7; 7 bases fit TRBD1. The ends lost 4 bases at V and 2 bases at J; junction bases unmatched: 5. Germline V gene sequence: CDR1 SNHLY, CDR2 FYNNEI. This CDR3 is built from 14 residues. The CDR3 nucleotides read TGTGCCAGCAGTGGACAGGGTCGCGCCTACGAGCAGTACTTC. Its translation is CASSGQGRAYEQYF.

The CDR3 spells CASSEGTSGPNRQFF. CDR3 nucleotide sequence: TGTGCCAGCAGCGAGGGGACTAGCGGGCCTAACCGGCAGTTCTTC. This chain links TRBV9 with TRBJ2-1; 12 nucleotides align to TRBD2. The CDR3 length is 15 residues. The junction had 10 bases not matched to a gene; V was cut back by 3 bases and J by 12 bases. From germline, CDR1 is SGDLS and CDR2 YYNGEE.

V usage is TRBV6-6 and J usage is TRBJ1-2; D not resolved. The ends were cut back, 5 bases at V and 4 bases at J, with 17 bases in the middle. This CDR3 is built from 15 residues. Per the germline V gene, CDR1 is MNHNY and CDR2 is SVGAGI (reference sequence). CDR3 region: CASSHSGRETYGYTF. In nucleotides, the CDR3 is TGTGCCAGCAGTCATTCCGGGAGAGAGACCTATGGCTACACCTTC.

The rearrangement joins TRBV18 to TRBJ1-3; no definite D call. The CDR3 extends over 15 amino acids. V lost 3 bases, J lost 2 bases, and 11 bases lay in between. Germline V gene sequence: CDR1 KGHSH, CDR2 LQKENI. Here the CDR3 reads CASSPTTGPGNTIYF. The CDR3, as DNA: TGTGCCAGCTCACCGACCACCGGCCCTGGAAACACCATATATTTT.

The chain combines TRBV5-1 with TRBJ2-7; D is perhaps TRBD2 (5 bases). Trimming pared 0 bases from V and 1 base from J, leaving 8 bases between. The CDR3 length is 14 residues. Germline loops: CDR1 SGHRS, CDR2 YFSETQ. DNA for the CDR3: TGCGCCAGCAGCTTGGTTCCGGGATCCTACGAGCAGTACTTC. It specifies CASSLVPGSYEQYF.

This clone was counted a few times. The CDR3 bases are TGTGCCAGCAGCCTACTAGCGACCACCGGGGAGCTGTTTTTT. Its protein is CASSLLATTGELFF. The J gene is TRBJ2-2, the V gene TRBV7-9; the match to TRBD2 covers 7 bases. CDR3 size: 14 residues. The V gene end was trimmed by 5 bases and the J gene end by 4 bases; junction bases not matched to a gene: 4. Germline CDR1 reads SEHNR; CDR2 reads FQNEAQ (reference sequence).

The genes are TRBV15 and TRBJ2-2; D may be TRBD1 (5 bases). Germline CDR1 LNHNV, CDR2 YYDKDF (reference sequence). The CDR3 runs 16 residues. Deletions cut 8 bases from V and 4 bases from J, with 20 bases between. CDR3 in DNA: TGTGCCACCCGTTCTTCTTTAGGGGTGAGCACCGGGGAGCTGTTTTTT. This translates into CATRSSLGVSTGELFF.

The chain employs TRBV19 and TRBJ2-7, with D perhaps TRBD2 (6 bases). Germline CDR1 and CDR2: LNHDA and SQIVND (reference sequence). V was trimmed by 0 bases and J by 2 bases, leaving 17 bases between them. The CDR3 is 17 residues long. CDR3 sequence (DNA): TGTGCCAGTAGTATAGACAGGGTTACGGGAGCGGCCTACGAGCAGTACTTC. Protein sequence: CASSIDRVTGAAYEQYF.

V usage is TRBV28 and J usage is TRBJ2-6; D is tentatively TRBD1 or TRBD2 (6 bases each). V was trimmed by 4 bases and J by 4 bases, leaving 17 bases between them. Per germline, CDR1 MDHEN and CDR2 SYDVKM. The CDR3 spans 17 residues. This chain's CDR3 is CASSSGGGGAGANVLTF. The CDR3 DNA is TGTGCCAGCAGTTCCGGCGGAGGGGGAGCGGGGGCCAACGTCCTGACTTTC.

The J gene is TRBJ2-1, the V gene TRBV7-8, with 8 bases identical to TRBD1. The CDR3 is 13 residues long. Looked up from germline, CDR1 is SGHVS and CDR2 is FQNEAQ. The J segment lost 8 bases and the V segment lost 5 bases, leaving 5 bases of the junction unmatched. CDR3 sequence (DNA): TGTGCCAGCAGCACGCGGACAGGGTATGAGCAGTTCTTC. Translating gives CASSTRTGYEQFF.